Below, 5 T cell receptor beta chains from the same sample are listed, as sequenced in a study of cytomegalovirus exposure and HLA in healthy donors (dated 2017 in TCRdb). Libraries were made using the immunoSEQ multiplex PCR assay. For the multiplex PCR, a mixture combining 60 forward primers for TCR Vbeta segments and 13 reverse primers for TCR Jbeta segments was used. Imported from immuneACCESS, the table was reduced by TCRdb to in-frame sequences with V and J called. These copies leave out some clones; in studies compared against another copy, an unresolved V gene accounts for under half, and the cause of the remainder is not known. The sample includes 150,000 to 200,000 clones, with 80% observed a single time. The leading ten clones occupy about 0.7% of the sample. The sequencing sample was made of PBMCs. These receptors all stem from a boy between 5 and 17 years old in good health and CMV-seronegative.

The rearrangement uses TRBV7-2 and TRBJ2-7; weak D call: TRBD1 (5 bases). The CDR3 sequence is 14 residues long. The germline V and J ends were trimmed by 1 base and 4 bases, with 11 bases remaining between them. Germline V gene lookup returns CDR1 SGHTA and CDR2 FQGNSA. For the CDR3, the DNA is TGTGCCAGCAGCTTAGGGACACCCCAGTACGAGCAGTACTTC. Its protein product is CASSLGTPQYEQYF.

V usage is TRBV27 and J usage is TRBJ2-7; possible D gene TRBD1, 6 bases. V lost 3 bases, J lost 2 bases, and 11 bases lay in between. Germline loops: CDR1 MNHEY, CDR2 SMNVEV (reference sequence). The CDR3 is made up of 14 amino acids. The CDR3 DNA sequence: TGTGCCAGCAGTTTCCGGGACACCACCTACGAGCAGTACTTC. Protein sequence: CASSFRDTTYEQYF.

As for this clone: The junction does not match germline at one end; this may be a read error. The chain recombines TRBV30 with TRBJ2-5, with a weak D call TRBD1 (6 bases). Germline values: CDR1 GTSNPN, CDR2 SVGIG (reference sequence). The CDR3 sequence is 13 residues long. CDR3 protein: CAWRRQGMKTQYF. CDR3 sequence (DNA): TGTGCATGGAGGCGTCAGGGGATGAAGACCCAGTACTTC.

This clone was detected once. The chain uses TRBV6-5 and TRBJ1-2; 8 nucleotides line up with TRBD1. V lost 6 bases and J lost 6; bases outside the gene matches: 9. This CDR3 has 14 amino acids. Germline-derived CDR1 and CDR2 are MNHEY and SVGAGI. The CDR3 here is CASSLFSTGDGYTF. In DNA form, the CDR3 reads TGTGCCAGCAGCCTATTCTCGACAGGGGATGGCTACACCTTC.

The chain carries TRBV7-8 and TRBJ1-3, with D unresolved. The CDR3 covers 16 residues. Trimming cost V 4 bases and J 0 bases, with 13 bases left between them. CDR1 is SGHVS, CDR2 FQNEAQ, per germline. CDR3 residues: CASSSPYGSSGNTIYF. Here the CDR3 DNA reads TGTGCCAGCAGCTCGCCGTATGGGAGCTCTGGAAACACCATATATTTT.